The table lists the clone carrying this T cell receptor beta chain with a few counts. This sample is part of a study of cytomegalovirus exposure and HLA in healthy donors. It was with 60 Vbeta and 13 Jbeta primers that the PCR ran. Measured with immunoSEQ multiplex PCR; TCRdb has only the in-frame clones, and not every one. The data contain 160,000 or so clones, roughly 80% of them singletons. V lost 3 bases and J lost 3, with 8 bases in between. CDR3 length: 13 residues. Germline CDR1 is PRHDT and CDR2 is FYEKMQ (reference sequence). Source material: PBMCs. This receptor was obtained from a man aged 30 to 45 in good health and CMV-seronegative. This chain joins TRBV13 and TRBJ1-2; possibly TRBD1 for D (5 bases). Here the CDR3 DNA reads TGTGCCAGCAGCTTTCGGGGGGACTATGGCTACACCTTC. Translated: CASSFRGDYGYTF. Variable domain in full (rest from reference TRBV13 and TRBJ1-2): AAGVIQSPRHLIKEKRETATLKCYPIPRHDTVYWYQQGPGQDPQFLISFYEKMQSDKGSIPDRFSAQQFSDYHSELNMSSLELGDSALYFCASSFRGDYGYTFGSGTRLTVV.